This T cell receptor beta chain was documented in a study of T-cell reconstitution after alpha-beta-depleted transplantation in children. This clonotype came up once. A TCRbeta library incorporating unique molecular identifiers was prepared. TCRdb reanalysed the PCR reads using MiXCR and keeps one entry per CDR3 protein. The table has hundreds of thousands of distinct CDR3 sequences, approximately 15% seen once. Sequencing used PBMCs, mostly from graft donor cells, obtained 360 days after TCRalphabeta/CD19-depleted stem cell transplant. The origin of this receptor is a male patient younger than 18 who had a stem cell transplant for acute lymphoblastic leukemia, so the T cells may come from the graft donor.

CDR3 protein: CASSFASATDTQYF. In nucleotides, the CDR3 is TGTGCCAGCAGCTTTGCTAGCGCCACAGATACGCAGTATTTT. V usage is TRBV11-3 and J usage is TRBJ2-3, with D maybe TRBD2 (6 bases). This CDR3 comprises 14 residues. Per germline, CDR1 SGHNT and CDR2 YENEEA. V lost 3 bases and J lost 2, with 9 bases in between.